This note documents a single T cell receptor (beta chain) sequence. Its antigen is not known. This record comes from a study of shared clonotypes between healthy human individuals. On the study more broadly: The study enrolled a couple of women and three men aged 18 to 49.

TCRdb's table, derived via immunoSEQ multiplex PCR, lists solely in-frame clones and lacks some. The sample contains approximately 510,000 clones, about four fifths of which appear only once. J lost 2 bases, V lost 3 bases, and 5 bases had no gene match. Germline V lookup: CDR1 LNHDA, CDR2 SQIVND (reference sequence). The CDR3 contains 16 residues. Study conclusions and caveats: Among donors, sharing of clonotypes was expected to be affected by sequencing depth.

The specimen sequenced was PBMCs. This TCR was recovered from a woman aged 40-49 years in good health. Some clones in this sample may be carry-over from other donors' samples. J is TRBJ2-3 and V is TRBV19, with TRBD2 matching over 10 bases. The CDR3 here is CASSMGLAGVTDTQYF. The CDR3 coding sequence is TGTGCCAGTAGTATGGGGCTAGCGGGAGTCACAGATACGCAGTATTTT.